In its sample, the clone carrying this T cell receptor (beta chain) was seen many times. Its antigen is unidentified. The data stem from a study of T-cell reconstitution after alpha-beta-depleted transplantation in children. Construction of the TCRbeta library involved unique molecular identifiers. TCRdb re-called the PCR reads through MiXCR, storing one row per CDR3 protein. The sample records about 200,000 distinct CDR3 sequences, approximately 6% being singletons. General study findings and limits: Several hundred rapidly expanded clones from non-depleted graft cells reportedly supplied alpha-beta T cells about two months post-transplant. Surviving recipient T cells and intrathymic progenitors accounted for some patients' high TCRbeta diversity at day 60. After one year, T-cell counts and TCRbeta diversity mostly came from new T cells.

V lost 1 base and J 4 bases, leaving 11 bases between the germline ends. The CDR3 is made up of 14 amino acids. Germline assignment: CDR1 LGHNA and CDR2 YNFKEQ. This TCR was sampled from a girl under three years old with combined immunodeficiency, due to receive a stem cell transplant. The sample here was PBMCs, taken before TCRalphabeta/CD19-depleted stem cell transplant. The gene calls are TRBV4-2 and TRBJ2-7; D is perhaps TRBD2 (5 bases). CDR3 in DNA: TGTGCCAGCAGCCAAGGTGTAGCGTGGTACGAGCAGTACTTC. Its translation is CASSQGVAWYEQYF.